This TCR beta chain was recorded in a study of T cell repertoires in cytomegalovirus infection. Findings and limits, study-wide: Summed frequency of public TCR beta families distinguished CMV carriers with the relevant HLA.

A single record per CDR3 protein comes from TCRdb applying MiXCR to the reads. The repertoire holds roughly 500,000 distinct CDR3 sequences, 30% to 40% seen once, with roughly 15% in the top ten. Germline CDR1 is SGHTA and CDR2 is FQGNSA. The CDR3 length is 14 residues. V was pared by 6 bases and J by 0 bases, with 10 bases between. With respect to this clonotype: Its antigen remains unknown.

The receptor was derived from a human donor in good health (CMV status not recorded). Some clones in this sample may be carry-over from other donors' samples. Material: cultured PBMCs, obtained from culture after CMV antigen stimulation. The chain recombines TRBV7-2 with TRBJ2-3; D gene unclear. CDR3 loop: CASRLRGSTDTQYF. The CDR3 DNA sequence: TGTGCCAGCAGATTACGTGGGAGCACAGATACGCAGTATTTT. Together with reference TRBV7-2 and TRBJ2-3, the CDR3 gives the full variable domain: GAGVSQSPSNKVTEKGKDVELRCDPISGHTALYWYRQSLGQGLEFLIYFQGNSAPDKSGLPSDRFSAERTGGSVSTLTIQRTQQEDSAVYLCASRLRGSTDTQYFGPGTRLTVL.